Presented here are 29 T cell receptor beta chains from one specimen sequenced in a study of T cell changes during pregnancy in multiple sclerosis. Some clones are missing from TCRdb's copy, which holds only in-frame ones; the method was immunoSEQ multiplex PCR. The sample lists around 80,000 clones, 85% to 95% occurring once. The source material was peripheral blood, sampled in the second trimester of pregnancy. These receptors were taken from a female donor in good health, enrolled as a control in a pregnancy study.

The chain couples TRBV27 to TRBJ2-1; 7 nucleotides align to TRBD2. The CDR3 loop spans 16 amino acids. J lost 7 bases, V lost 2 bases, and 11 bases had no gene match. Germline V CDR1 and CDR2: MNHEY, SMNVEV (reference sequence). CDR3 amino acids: CASSLRTSVISNEQFF. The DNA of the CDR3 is TGTGCCAGCAGTTTAAGAACTAGCGTTATTTCTAATGAGCAGTTCTTC.

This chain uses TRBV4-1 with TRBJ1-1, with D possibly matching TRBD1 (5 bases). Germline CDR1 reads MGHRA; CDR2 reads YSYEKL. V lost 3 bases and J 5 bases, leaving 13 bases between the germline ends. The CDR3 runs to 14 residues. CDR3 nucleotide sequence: TGCGCCAGCAGCCACCGAGGAGGGGAGACTGAAGCTTTCTTT. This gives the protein CASSHRGGETEAFF.

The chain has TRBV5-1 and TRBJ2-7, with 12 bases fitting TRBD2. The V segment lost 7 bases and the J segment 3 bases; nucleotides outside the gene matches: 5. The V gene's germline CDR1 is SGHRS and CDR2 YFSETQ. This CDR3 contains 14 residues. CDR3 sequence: CASSQTSGSYEQYF. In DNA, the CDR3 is TGCGCCAGCTCTCAGACTAGCGGGAGCTACGAGCAGTACTTC.

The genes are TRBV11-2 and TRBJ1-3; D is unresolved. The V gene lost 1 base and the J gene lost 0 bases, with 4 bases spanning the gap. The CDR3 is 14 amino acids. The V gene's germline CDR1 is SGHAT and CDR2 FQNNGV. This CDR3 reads CASSLVSSGNTIYF. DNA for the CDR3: TGTGCCAGCAGCTTAGTTAGCTCTGGAAACACCATATATTTT.

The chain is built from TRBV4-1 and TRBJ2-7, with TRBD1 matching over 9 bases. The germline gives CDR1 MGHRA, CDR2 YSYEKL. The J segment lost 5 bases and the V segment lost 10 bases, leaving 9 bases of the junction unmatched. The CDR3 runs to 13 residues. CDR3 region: CATSPGQGNEQYF. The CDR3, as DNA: TGCGCCACCTCCCCCGGACAGGGGAACGAGCAGTACTTC.

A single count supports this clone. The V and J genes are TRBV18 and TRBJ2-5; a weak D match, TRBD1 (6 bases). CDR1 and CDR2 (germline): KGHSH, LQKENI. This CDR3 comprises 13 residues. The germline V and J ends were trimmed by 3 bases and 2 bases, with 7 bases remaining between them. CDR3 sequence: CASSPGTQETQYF. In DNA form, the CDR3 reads TGTGCCAGCTCACCGGGGACACAAGAGACCCAGTACTTC.

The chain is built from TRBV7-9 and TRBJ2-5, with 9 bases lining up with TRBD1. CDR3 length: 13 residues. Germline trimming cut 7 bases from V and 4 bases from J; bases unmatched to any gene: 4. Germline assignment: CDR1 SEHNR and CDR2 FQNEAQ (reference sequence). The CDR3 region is CASMDRGRETQYF. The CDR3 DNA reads TGTGCCAGCATGGACAGGGGACGAGAGACCCAGTACTTC. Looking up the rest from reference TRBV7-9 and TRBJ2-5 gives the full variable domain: DTGVSQNPRHKITKRGQNVTFRCDPISEHNRLYWYRQTLGQGPEFLTYFQNEAQLEKSRLLSDRFSAERPKGSFSTLEIQRTEQGDSAMYLCASMDRGRETQYFGPGTRLLVL.

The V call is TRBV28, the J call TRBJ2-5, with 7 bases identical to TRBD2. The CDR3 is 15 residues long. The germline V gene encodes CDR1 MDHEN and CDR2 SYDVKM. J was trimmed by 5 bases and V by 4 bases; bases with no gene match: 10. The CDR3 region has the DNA TGTGCCAGCAGTTATCGACTAGCCGGCCTGGAGACCCAGTACTTC. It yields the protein CASSYRLAGLETQYF.

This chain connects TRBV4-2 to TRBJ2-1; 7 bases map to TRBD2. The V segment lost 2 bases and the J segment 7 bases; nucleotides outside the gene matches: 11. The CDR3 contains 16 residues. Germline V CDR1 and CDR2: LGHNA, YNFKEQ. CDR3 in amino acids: CASSQLAGARGNEQFF. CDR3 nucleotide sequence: TGTGCCAGCAGCCAACTTGCGGGAGCTCGCGGGAATGAGCAGTTCTTC.

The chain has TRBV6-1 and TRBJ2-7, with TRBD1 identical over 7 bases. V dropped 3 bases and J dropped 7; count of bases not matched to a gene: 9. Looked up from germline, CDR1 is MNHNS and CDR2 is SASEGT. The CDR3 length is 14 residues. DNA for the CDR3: TGTGCCAGCAGTGACCGGGACAGCTCCCTGGAGCAGTACTTC. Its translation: CASSDRDSSLEQYF.

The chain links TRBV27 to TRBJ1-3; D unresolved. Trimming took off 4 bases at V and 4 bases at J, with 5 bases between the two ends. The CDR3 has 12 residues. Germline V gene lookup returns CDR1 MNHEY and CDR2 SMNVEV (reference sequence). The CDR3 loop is CASSSGGNTIYF. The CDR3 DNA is TGTGCCAGCAGTTCCGGGGGAAACACCATATATTTT.

DNA for the CDR3: TGCGCCAGCAGCCCCGGGACAGGGTGGTCGACCGGGGAGCTGTTTTTT. It translates to CASSPGTGWSTGELFF. This chain connects TRBV5-1 to TRBJ2-2; 9 positions match TRBD1. Germline CDR1 and CDR2: SGHRS and YFSETQ. V lost 4 bases and J lost 5; bases outside the gene matches: 9. CDR3 size: 16 residues.

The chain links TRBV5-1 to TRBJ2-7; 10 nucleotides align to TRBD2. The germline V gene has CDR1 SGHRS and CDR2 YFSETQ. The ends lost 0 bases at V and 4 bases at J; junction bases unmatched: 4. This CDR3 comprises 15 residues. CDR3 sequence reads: CASSLGLAGEYEQYF. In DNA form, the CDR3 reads TGCGCCAGCAGCTTGGGCCTAGCGGGAGAATACGAGCAGTACTTC.

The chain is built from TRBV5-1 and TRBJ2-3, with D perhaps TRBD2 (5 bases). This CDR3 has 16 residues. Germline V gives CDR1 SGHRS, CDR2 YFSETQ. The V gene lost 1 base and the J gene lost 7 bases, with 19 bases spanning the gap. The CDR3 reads CASSLPLLGSGNTQYF. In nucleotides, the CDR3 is TGCGCCAGCAGCTTGCCCCTACTTGGATCCGGGAATACGCAGTATTTT.

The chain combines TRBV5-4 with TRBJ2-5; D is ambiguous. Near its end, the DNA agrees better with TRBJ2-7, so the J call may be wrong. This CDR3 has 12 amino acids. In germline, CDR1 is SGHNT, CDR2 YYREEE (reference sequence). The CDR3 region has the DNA TGTGCCAGCAGCTTGCTCGGTTACGAGCAGTACTTC. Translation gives CASSLLGYEQYF.

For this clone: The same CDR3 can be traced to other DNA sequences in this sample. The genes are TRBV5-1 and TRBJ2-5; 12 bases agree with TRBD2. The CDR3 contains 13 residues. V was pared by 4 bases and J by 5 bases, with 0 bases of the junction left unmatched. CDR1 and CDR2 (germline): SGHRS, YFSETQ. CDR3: CASSLAGGETQYF. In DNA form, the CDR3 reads TGCGCCAGCAGCCTAGCGGGAGGGGAGACCCAGTACTTC.

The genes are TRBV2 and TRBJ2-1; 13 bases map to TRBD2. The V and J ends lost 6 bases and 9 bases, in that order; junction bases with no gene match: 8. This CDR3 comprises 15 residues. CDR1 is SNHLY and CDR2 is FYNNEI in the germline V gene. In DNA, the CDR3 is TGTGCCAGCAGGGGACTAGCGGGACGTTTAGGTGAGCAGTTCTTC. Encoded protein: CASRGLAGRLGEQFF.

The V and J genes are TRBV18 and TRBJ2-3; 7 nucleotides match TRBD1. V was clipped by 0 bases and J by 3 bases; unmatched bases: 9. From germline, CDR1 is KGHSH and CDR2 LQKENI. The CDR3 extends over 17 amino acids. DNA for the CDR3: TGTGCCAGCTCACCACCGGGCACAGGGGCTGGGACAGATACGCAGTATTTT. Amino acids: CASSPPGTGAGTDTQYF. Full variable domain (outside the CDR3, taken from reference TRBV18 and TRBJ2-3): NAGVMQNPRHLVRRRGQEARLRCSPMKGHSHVYWYRQLPEEGLKFMVYLQKENIIDESGMPKERFSAEFPKEGPSILRIQQVVRGDSAAYFCASSPPGTGAGTDTQYFGPGTRLTVL.

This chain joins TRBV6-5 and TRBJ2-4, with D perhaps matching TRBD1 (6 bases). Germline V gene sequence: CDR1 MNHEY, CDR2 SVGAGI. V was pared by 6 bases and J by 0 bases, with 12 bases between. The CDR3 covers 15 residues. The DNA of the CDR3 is TGTGCCAGCAGCCCCAGGGGCGCAGCCAAAAACATTCAGTACTTC. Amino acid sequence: CASSPRGAAKNIQYF.

The CDR3 nucleotides are TGTGCCAGCAGCGTAGATTGGGGGCAACTGGAGACCCAGTACTTC. Protein: CASSVDWGQLETQYF. The genes are TRBV9 and TRBJ2-5, with D maybe TRBD1 (6 bases). This CDR3 spans 15 amino acids. V was cut by 0 bases and J by 5 bases, with 14 bases left in between. Per germline, CDR1 SGDLS and CDR2 YYNGEE.

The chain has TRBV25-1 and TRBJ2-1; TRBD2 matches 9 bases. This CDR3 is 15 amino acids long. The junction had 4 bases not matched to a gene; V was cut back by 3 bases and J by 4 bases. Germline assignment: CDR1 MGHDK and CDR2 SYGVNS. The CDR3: CASSDGSGSYNEQFF. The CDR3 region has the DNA TGTGCCAGCAGTGACGGTAGCGGGAGTTACAATGAGCAGTTCTTC.

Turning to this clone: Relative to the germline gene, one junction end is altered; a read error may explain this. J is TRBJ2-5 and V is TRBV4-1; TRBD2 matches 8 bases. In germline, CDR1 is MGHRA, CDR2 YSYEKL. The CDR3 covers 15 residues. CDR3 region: CASSQPGGYQETQYF. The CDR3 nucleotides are TGCGCCAGCAGCCAGCCGGGAGGGTACCAGGAGACCCAGTACTTC.

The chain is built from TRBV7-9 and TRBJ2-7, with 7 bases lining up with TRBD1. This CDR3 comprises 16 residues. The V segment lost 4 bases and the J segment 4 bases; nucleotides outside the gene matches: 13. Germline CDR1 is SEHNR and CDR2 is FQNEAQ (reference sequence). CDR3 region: CASSSYRGYLNYEQYF. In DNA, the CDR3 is TGTGCCAGCAGCTCATACAGGGGCTACCTGAATTACGAGCAGTACTTC.

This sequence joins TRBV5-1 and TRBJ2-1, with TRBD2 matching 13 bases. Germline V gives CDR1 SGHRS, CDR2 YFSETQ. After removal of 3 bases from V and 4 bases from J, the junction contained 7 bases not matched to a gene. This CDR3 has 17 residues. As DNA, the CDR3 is TGCGCCAGCAGCTCGACTAGCGGGAGGTTGACGTACAATGAGCAGTTCTTC. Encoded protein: CASSSTSGRLTYNEQFF.

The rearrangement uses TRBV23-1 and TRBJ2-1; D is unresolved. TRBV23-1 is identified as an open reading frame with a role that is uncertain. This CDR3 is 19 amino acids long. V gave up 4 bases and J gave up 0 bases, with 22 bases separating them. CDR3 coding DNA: TGCGCCAGCAGTCCCCATGCGACTCCGATCCAAAACTCCTACAATGAGCAGTTCTTC. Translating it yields CASSPHATPIQNSYNEQFF.

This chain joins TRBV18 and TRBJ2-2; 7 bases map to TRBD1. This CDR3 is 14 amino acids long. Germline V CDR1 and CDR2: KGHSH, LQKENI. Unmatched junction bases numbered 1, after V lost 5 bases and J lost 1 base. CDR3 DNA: TGTGCCAGCTCAAGACAGGGGAACACCGGGGAGCTGTTTTTT. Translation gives CASSRQGNTGELFF.

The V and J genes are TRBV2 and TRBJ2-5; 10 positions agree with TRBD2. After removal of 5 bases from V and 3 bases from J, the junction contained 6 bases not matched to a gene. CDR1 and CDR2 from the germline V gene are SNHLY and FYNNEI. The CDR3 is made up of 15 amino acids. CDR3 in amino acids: CASSPGLAEKETQYF. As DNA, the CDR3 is TGTGCCAGCAGTCCCGGACTAGCGGAAAAAGAGACCCAGTACTTC.

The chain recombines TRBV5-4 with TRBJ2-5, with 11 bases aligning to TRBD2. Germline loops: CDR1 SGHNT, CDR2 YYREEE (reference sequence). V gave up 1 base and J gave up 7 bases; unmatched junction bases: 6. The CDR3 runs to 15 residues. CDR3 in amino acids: CASSLTSGSALTQYF. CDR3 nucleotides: TGTGCCAGCAGCTTGACTAGCGGGAGCGCGTTGACCCAGTACTTC. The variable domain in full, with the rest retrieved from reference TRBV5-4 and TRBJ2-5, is ETGVTQSPTHLIKTRGQQVTLRCSSQSGHNTVSWYQQALGQGPQFIFQYYREEENGRGNFPPRFSGLQFPNYSSELNVNALELDDSALYLCASSLTSGSALTQYFGPGTRLLVL.

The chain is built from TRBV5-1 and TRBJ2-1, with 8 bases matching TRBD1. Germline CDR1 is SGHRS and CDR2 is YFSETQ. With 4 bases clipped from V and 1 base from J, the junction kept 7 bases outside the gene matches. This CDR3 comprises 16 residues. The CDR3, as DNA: TGCGCCAGCAGCGATGCGACAGGGGTGTCCTACAATGAGCAGTTCTTC. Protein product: CASSDATGVSYNEQFF.